Listed below are T cell receptor beta chains from one sample, sequenced in a study of control samples from healthy donors and cancer patients. Clones were sequenced by immunoSEQ multiplex PCR, and TCRdb holds only the in-frame ones, with some missing. The sample lists tens of thousands of clones, 65% to 85% occurring once. Sequencing was done on a sample of blood. Receptors were obtained from a man between 60 and 75 years old in good health. The CDR3 runs from the conserved cysteine through the conserved F or W. A D gene is named only where the DNA matches it firmly. Size is omitted from some rows. Given values are once, few, many or a class for expanded clones.

D gene,clone size,V gene,J gene,CDR3 protein,CDR3 DNA
-,-,TRBV28,TRBJ2-1,CASARGSYNEQFF,TGTGCCAGCGCGAGAGGCTCCTACAATGAGCAGTTCTTC
-,once,TRBV19,TRBJ1-1,CASSIRARSEAFF,TGTGCCAGTAGTATTAGGGCTCGGTCTGAAGCTTTCTTT
-,-,TRBV7-9,TRBJ2-2,CASSPQWAGVVNTGELFF,TGTGCCAGCAGCCCGCAGTGGGCAGGGGTCGTGAACACCGGGGAGCTGTTTTTT
-,-,TRBV4-2,TRBJ1-3,CASSQVITGVDTIYF,TGTGCCAGCAGCCAAGTCATCACAGGTGTGGACACCATATATTTT
-,once,TRBV7-6,TRBJ1-5,CASSLRGPGRGNQPQHF,TGTGCCAGCAGCTTAAGGGGACCCGGAAGAGGTAATCAGCCCCAGCATTTT
-,-,TRBV5-1,TRBJ2-3,CASSLRVVDTQYF,TGCGCCAGCAGCTTGCGGGTGGTAGATACGCAGTATTTT
-,-,TRBV9,TRBJ2-6,CASSVGVGGHGSGANVLTF,TGTGCCAGCAGCGTAGGGGTGGGGGGGCATGGATCTGGGGCCAACGTCCTGACTTTC
TRBD2,-,TRBV7-9,TRBJ2-1,CASSVSGRTNNEQFF,TGTGCCAGCAGCGTTAGCGGGAGGACTAACAATGAGCAGTTCTTC
-,-,TRBV9,TRBJ2-6,CASSVVPNLPSGANVLTF,TGTGCCAGCAGCGTAGTGCCGAATCTCCCCTCTGGGGCCAACGTCCTGACTTTC
TRBD2,few,TRBV6-4,TRBJ2-1,CASRKLAGGTSYNEQFF,TGTGCCAGCAGGAAACTAGCGGGAGGAACCTCCTACAATGAGCAGTTCTTC
-,-,TRBV7-8,TRBJ2-5,CASSPRVETQYF,TGTGCCAGCAGCCCTAGGGTTGAGACCCAGTACTTC
-,-,TRBV19,TRBJ1-2,CATEARNYGYTF,TGTGCCACCGAGGCACGGAACTATGGCTACACCTTC
-,-,TRBV7-6,TRBJ2-1,CASSLFGAGGNEQFF,TGTGCCAGCAGCTTATTTGGGGCTGGGGGCAATGAGCAGTTCTTC
-,-,TRBV7-9,TRBJ2-7,CASSRDYEQYF,TGTGCCAGCAGCAGAGACTACGAGCAGTACTTC
TRBD1,once,TRBV6-5,TRBJ2-2,CASRQGAGELFF,TGTGCCAGCAGGCAGGGGGCCGGGGAGCTGTTTTTT
-,-,TRBV11-2,TRBJ2-1,CASSLNGSPYNEQFF,TGTGCCAGCAGCTTAAACGGGAGTCCCTACAATGAGCAGTTCTTC
-,-,TRBV29-1,TRBJ2-7,CSVAGLQSSYEQYF,TGCAGCGTTGCAGGACTACAGAGCTCCTACGAGCAGTACTTC
TRBD2,-,TRBV5-4,TRBJ2-1,CASSQGTSGTYNEQFF,TGTGCCAGCAGCCAAGGGACTAGCGGGACCTACAATGAGCAGTTCTTC
TRBD2,-,TRBV6-6,TRBJ2-7,CASSFRQREGLEQYF,TGTGCCAGCAGTTTCCGGCAGCGGGAGGGCCTCGAGCAGTACTTC
-,-,TRBV27,TRBJ2-3,CASRLQGSDTQYF,TGTGCCAGCAGACTACAGGGTTCAGATACGCAGTATTTT
TRBD1,few,TRBV5-4,TRBJ2-5,CASSYRGQGPETQYF,TGTGCCAGCAGCTACAGAGGACAGGGCCCAGAGACCCAGTACTTC
-,-,TRBV5-1,TRBJ1-1,CASSPPWNTEAFF,TGCGCCAGCAGCCCCCCCTGGAACACTGAAGCTTTCTTT
-,-,TRBV7-9,TRBJ2-3,CASSLSKPTKGDTQYF,TGTGCCAGCAGCTTATCAAAACCTACGAAGGGGGATACGCAGTATTTT
-,-,TRBV14,TRBJ1-6,CASSRGQLYNSPLHF,TGTGCCAGCAGCCGCGGACAGCTCTATAATTCACCCCTCCACTTT
-,-,TRBV5-3,TRBJ1-1,CARSLRAGRALGF,TGTGCCAGAAGCTTGAGGGCGGGGAGGGCTCTCGGTTTT